The rows below give T cell receptor beta chains drawn from one sample of a study of T cell responses to AZD1222 COVID-19 vaccine. The assay was immunoSEQ multiplex PCR, and TCRdb's table has in-frame clones only and misses some. This table has about 140,000 clones, 80% to 95% appearing once. The sequenced sample was peripheral blood, obtained 28 days after the second AZD1222 dose. All receptors come from an adult who received the AZD1222 COVID-19 vaccine. CDR3s include the opening cysteine and the closing phenylalanine or tryptophan. The size of a clone is reported for some rows only, either as once, few or many, or as a class for expanded clones.

abundance: -; v_gene: TRBV4-2; len: 15; j_gene: TRBJ1-2; CDR3aa: CASSQAGSSRDGYTF
abundance: -; v_gene: TRBV19; len: 13; j_gene: TRBJ2-2; CDR3aa: CASSQGGTGELFF
abundance: once; v_gene: TRBV29-1; len: 14; j_gene: TRBJ1-4; CDR3aa: CSVVGVGLKEKLFF
abundance: -; v_gene: TRBV4-2; len: 16; j_gene: TRBJ2-1; CDR3aa: CASSLRLAGAAVEQFF
abundance: -; v_gene: TRBV5-1; len: 16; j_gene: TRBJ2-3; CDR3aa: CASSPPDRGSADTQYF
abundance: -; v_gene: TRBV3-1/TRBV3-2; len: 14; j_gene: TRBJ2-7; CDR3aa: CASSPGSRSYEQYF
abundance: -; v_gene: TRBV5-8; len: 17; j_gene: TRBJ1-5; CDR3aa: CASSKRGLLYSNQPQHF
abundance: few; v_gene: TRBV5-1; len: 16; j_gene: TRBJ1-2; CDR3aa: CASRALETGAGYGYTF
abundance: -; v_gene: TRBV7-8; len: 13; j_gene: TRBJ1-1; CDR3aa: CASSFGMNTEAFF
abundance: -; v_gene: TRBV7-9; len: 17; j_gene: TRBJ1-6; CDR3aa: CASSRLLMRGAMTPLHF
abundance: -; v_gene: TRBV29-1; len: 12; j_gene: TRBJ1-2; CDR3aa: CSPGGDRGGYTF
abundance: once; v_gene: TRBV2; len: 15; j_gene: TRBJ1-3; CDR3aa: CASRQSGPPGNTIYF
abundance: -; v_gene: TRBV11-2; len: 12; j_gene: TRBJ2-3; CDR3aa: CASSPPADTQYF
abundance: -; v_gene: TRBV6-1; len: 12; j_gene: TRBJ2-3; CDR3aa: CASSDHPDTQYF
abundance: -; v_gene: TRBV4-1; len: 11; j_gene: TRBJ1-4; CDR3aa: CAAAGGEKLFF
abundance: -; v_gene: TRBV7-6; len: 12; j_gene: TRBJ2-2; CDR3aa: CASSLRDGELFF
abundance: -; v_gene: TRBV28; len: 14; j_gene: TRBJ2-1; CDR3aa: CASILADTYNEQFF
abundance: -; v_gene: TRBV5-1; len: 13; j_gene: TRBJ2-5; CDR3aa: CASRQGAGETQYF
abundance: -; v_gene: TRBV20-1; len: 11; j_gene: TRBJ1-2; CDR3aa: CSGGALYGYTF
abundance: once; v_gene: TRBV6-5; len: 15; j_gene: TRBJ1-4; CDR3aa: CASSYPGTGGEKLFF
abundance: -; v_gene: TRBV4-3; len: 15; j_gene: TRBJ1-6; CDR3aa: CASSQDGQENSPLHF
abundance: -; v_gene: TRBV2; len: 15; j_gene: TRBJ1-5; CDR3aa: CASCRDEGSNQPQHF
abundance: once; v_gene: TRBV2; len: 16; j_gene: TRBJ2-7; CDR3aa: CANLARGLKGPYEQYF
abundance: -; v_gene: TRBV10-3; len: 14; j_gene: TRBJ1-2; CDR3aa: CAISESSGNYGYTF
abundance: -; v_gene: TRBV6-1; len: 14; j_gene: TRBJ2-5; CDR3aa: CASSEAGGMGTQYF
abundance: -; v_gene: TRBV5-1; len: 14; j_gene: TRBJ1-4; CDR3aa: CASSLGGTNEKLFF
abundance: once; v_gene: TRBV6-2/TRBV6-3; len: 17; j_gene: TRBJ1-5; CDR3aa: CASSYRRGVRSNQPQHF
abundance: -; v_gene: TRBV2; len: 14; j_gene: TRBJ1-2; CDR3aa: CASSELGRGDGYTF
abundance: -; v_gene: TRBV29-1; len: 12; j_gene: TRBJ2-7; CDR3aa: CSVDDGPYEQYF
abundance: -; v_gene: TRBV2; len: 12; j_gene: TRBJ2-7; CDR3aa: CASRGQTYEQYF
abundance: -; v_gene: TRBV7-9; len: 15; j_gene: TRBJ1-5; CDR3aa: CASSQGQVSNQPQHF
abundance: -; v_gene: TRBV7-6; len: 11; j_gene: TRBJ2-1; CDR3aa: CASSLSGAQFF
abundance: -; v_gene: TRBV25-1; len: 14; j_gene: TRBJ1-6; CDR3aa: CASSQGQGRSPLHF
abundance: -; v_gene: TRBV6-5; len: 12; j_gene: TRBJ2-7; CDR3aa: CASARGGTEQYF
abundance: once; v_gene: TRBV6-2/TRBV6-3; len: 15; j_gene: TRBJ2-7; CDR3aa: CASSYDESSSYEQYF
abundance: -; v_gene: TRBV12-3/TRBV12-4; len: 13; j_gene: TRBJ1-1; CDR3aa: CASSGSGGTEAFF
abundance: -; v_gene: TRBV4-3; len: 14; j_gene: TRBJ2-4; CDR3aa: CASSQGIAKNIQYF
abundance: -; v_gene: TRBV5-6; len: 14; j_gene: TRBJ1-6; CDR3aa: CASSLPPGGSPLHF
abundance: -; v_gene: TRBV28; len: 12; j_gene: TRBJ1-1; CDR3aa: CASRFRRTEAFF
abundance: -; v_gene: TRBV7-9; len: 10; j_gene: TRBJ1-4; CDR3aa: CASSFSRGRF
abundance: -; v_gene: TRBV7-9; len: 15; j_gene: TRBJ2-1; CDR3aa: CASSLLAGPKNEQFF
abundance: -; v_gene: TRBV6-2/TRBV6-3; len: 16; j_gene: TRBJ2-5; CDR3aa: CASSYPLAGERETQYF
abundance: once; v_gene: TRBV12-3/TRBV12-4; len: 13; j_gene: TRBJ1-1; CDR3aa: CASSFRGSAEAFF
abundance: -; v_gene: TRBV14; len: 14; j_gene: TRBJ2-5; CDR3aa: CASSPTGGEGTQYF
abundance: -; v_gene: TRBV9; len: 15; j_gene: TRBJ1-4; CDR3aa: CASSVETGLNEKLFF
abundance: -; v_gene: TRBV5-1; len: 15; j_gene: TRBJ1-1; CDR3aa: CASSPGTLENTEAFF